What follows are 17 T cell receptor beta chains derived from one specimen sequenced in a study of blood T cell repertoires in COVID-19. Profiled with immunoSEQ multiplex PCR; TCRdb holds only in-frame clones, not every one. This table holds a few hundred thousand clones, roughly nine tenths found once. Specimen: PBMCs or T cells enriched from blood (not recorded which). The receptors stem from a woman aged 30 to 39 who had recovered from COVID-19.

This clone was seen a single time. The chain combines TRBV7-6 with TRBJ2-7; no definite D call. V was pared by 5 bases and J by 3 bases, with 5 bases between. The germline V gene has CDR1 SGHVS and CDR2 FNYEAQ. There are 11 residues in the CDR3. CDR3 in amino acids: CASSPSYEQYF. CDR3 nucleotides: TGTGCCAGCAGCCCGAGCTACGAGCAGTACTTC.

This clone has only one observation. This rearrangement joins TRBV9 to TRBJ2-3; 11 nucleotides agree with TRBD2. CDR3 size: 17 residues. The germline V gene has CDR1 SGDLS and CDR2 YYNGEE. After removal of 0 bases from V and 6 bases from J, the junction contained 9 bases not matched to a gene. CDR3 nucleotides: TGTGCCAGCAGCGTAGCAGTTAGCGGGGGGGCCGGCGATACGCAGTATTTT. Residues: CASSVAVSGGAGDTQYF.

On this clone: Other DNA sequences from this sample encode an identical CDR3 as well. The V gene is TRBV10-2, the J gene TRBJ2-6; TRBD1 matches 10 bases. This CDR3 is built from 16 residues. V was pared by 7 bases and J by 0 bases, with 3 bases of the junction left unmatched. CDR1 is WSHSY, CDR2 SAAADI, per germline. CDR3 nucleotides: TGCGCCAGCACCCGGGACAGGGGCTCTGGGGCCAACGTCCTGACTTTC. Its translation is CASTRDRGSGANVLTF.

This clone has just a few counts. The chain links TRBV7-9 to TRBJ1-1, with D hard to call. V dropped 0 bases and J dropped 5 bases, with 10 bases sitting between them. CDR1 and CDR2 (germline): SEHNR, FQNEAQ (reference sequence). The CDR3 contains 14 residues. CDR3 in DNA: TGTGCCAGCAGCTTAGCTTCTGGTCAGACTGAAGCTTTCTTT. This gives the protein CASSLASGQTEAFF. Together with reference TRBV7-9 and TRBJ1-1, the CDR3 gives the full variable domain: DTGVSQNPRHKITKRGQNVTFRCDPISEHNRLYWYRQTLGQGPEFLTYFQNEAQLEKSRLLSDRFSAERPKGSFSTLEIQRTEQGDSAMYLCASSLASGQTEAFFGQGTRLTVV.

The CDR3 DNA sequence: TGCGCCAGCAGCTACCTAGCGGGGGGGCTCAATGAGCAGTTCTTC. This codes for CASSYLAGGLNEQFF. This chain links TRBV5-1 with TRBJ2-1, with TRBD2 matching 12 bases. The germline V gene has CDR1 SGHRS and CDR2 YFSETQ. The CDR3 is made up of 15 amino acids. V lost 3 bases and J lost 6; bases outside the gene matches: 4.

The chain joins TRBV7-2 to TRBJ2-3; 15 bases fit TRBD2. The CDR3 is made up of 16 amino acids. The trim removed 5 bases at V and 11 bases at J, leaving 11 bases unmatched. CDR1 and CDR2 (germline): SGHTA, FQGNSA. CDR3 in DNA: TGTGCCAGCAGCCCGGGACTAGCGGGGGGCCAGTCTAAGCAGTATTTT. It encodes CASSPGLAGGQSKQYF.

This clone came up once. The chain is built from TRBV7-8 and TRBJ2-7, with 8 positions matching TRBD1. The V segment lost 0 bases and the J segment 5 bases; nucleotides outside the gene matches: 0. CDR1 SGHVS and CDR2 FQNEAQ come from the germline V gene. The CDR3 spans 13 residues. The CDR3 nucleotides are TGTGCCAGCAGCTTAGCGGGACAGGACGAGCAGTACTTC. This codes for CASSLAGQDEQYF.

This chain connects TRBV7-9 to TRBJ1-4; 7 bases line up with TRBD1. Germline V lookup: CDR1 SEHNR, CDR2 FQNEAQ (reference sequence). With 3 bases clipped from V and 7 bases from J, the junction kept 5 bases outside the gene matches. This CDR3 region has 14 residues. The CDR3 protein is CASSFRQGGEKLFF. For the CDR3, the DNA is TGTGCCAGCAGCTTTCGGCAGGGGGGTGAAAAACTGTTTTTT.

The CDR3 nucleotides are TGTGCCAGCAGCACGACAGGACAGGGAGACAATCAGCCCCAGCATTTT. Translating it yields CASSTTGQGDNQPQHF. J is TRBJ1-5 and V is TRBV5-5; 8 bases fit TRBD1. The V segment lost 4 bases and the J segment 3 bases; nucleotides outside the gene matches: 9. Germline CDR1 is SGHKS and CDR2 is YYEKEE (reference sequence). The CDR3 consists of 16 residues.

The chain couples TRBV28 to TRBJ1-2, with D unresolved. CDR3 length: 14 amino acids. Germline values: CDR1 MDHEN, CDR2 SYDVKM. V was cut by 3 bases and J by 3 bases, with 11 bases left in between. CDR3 in DNA: TGTGCCAGCAGTTTCCTGGGCAACTACTATGGCTACACCTTC. Encoded protein: CASSFLGNYYGYTF.

The rearrangement links TRBV7-9 to TRBJ2-7, with TRBD2 matching 9 bases. The CDR3 runs to 15 residues. Germline V CDR1 and CDR2: SEHNR, FQNEAQ (reference sequence). V lost 1 base, J lost 1 base, and 2 bases stayed unmatched. For the CDR3, the DNA is TGTGCCAGCAGCTTAGGACTAGCGGAGTCCTACGAGCAGTACTTC. Its translation is CASSLGLAESYEQYF.

V is TRBV4-2 and J is TRBJ1-4; 9 bases are shared with TRBD1. Per germline, CDR1 LGHNA and CDR2 YNFKEQ. V was clipped by 3 bases and J by 12 bases; unmatched bases: 5. The CDR3 spans 13 residues. The CDR3 DNA sequence: TGTGCCAGCAGCCAGAACAGGGGGCTGCAACTGTTTTTT. Residues: CASSQNRGLQLFF.

The chain combines TRBV12-3 or TRBV12-4 with TRBJ1-2; 7 nucleotides match TRBD1. The CDR3 contains 13 residues. V was pared by 3 bases and J by 3 bases, with 1 base of the junction left unmatched. As DNA, the CDR3 is TGTGCCAGCAGTTTTACAGGGGACTATGGCTACACCTTC. Translating it yields CASSFTGDYGYTF.

The chain combines TRBV4-1 with TRBJ1-4; D may be TRBD1 (5 bases). The CDR3 spans 14 residues. Germline lookup yields CDR1 MGHRA and CDR2 YSYEKL. The V and J ends lost 2 bases and 7 bases respectively, with 11 bases between them. CDR3 coding DNA: TGCGCCAGCAGCCAACAGGAAAGGGGTGAAAAACTGTTTTTT. It specifies CASSQQERGEKLFF.

This rearrangement joins TRBV5-1 to TRBJ2-3; D may be TRBD2 (5 bases). The CDR3 is made up of 15 amino acids. V was pared by 0 bases and J by 3 bases, with 11 bases between. CDR1 and CDR2 from the germline V gene are SGHRS and YFSETQ. The CDR3 bases are TGCGCCAGCAGCTTGGGAGAGGGATGGACAGATACGCAGTATTTT. This translates into CASSLGEGWTDTQYF.

This clone came up once. This chain joins TRBV3-1 (or the pseudogene TRBV3-2) and TRBJ1-1; D perhaps matches TRBD1 (6 bases). CDR3 length: 15 amino acids. Per germline, CDR1 LGHDT and CDR2 YNNKEL (reference sequence). Trimming left V 2 bases short and J 5 bases short, with 15 bases between. The CDR3 nucleotides read TGTGCCAGCAGCCAAAATTTCAGGGGTGGTACTGAAGCTTTCTTT. It yields the protein CASSQNFRGGTEAFF.

J is TRBJ1-2 and V is TRBV12-1. TRBV12-1 is reported as a pseudogene. The CDR3 extends over 12 amino acids. CDR3 in amino acids: CASSPPGDGYTF. CDR3 nucleotides: TGTGCCAGCAGCCCTCCCGGGGATGGCTACACCTTC.